This T cell receptor (beta chain) was recorded in a study of regulatory T cells in long-lasting Graves disease. Findings and caveats of the study: Patients with persistent disease showed a bias toward TRBV28, TRBJ1-2 and TRBJ2-5. The study found persistent patients shared more public clonotypes (around 2,500) than new patients (just over 950).

Germline assignment: CDR1 KGHSH and CDR2 LQKENI. There are 15 residues in the CDR3. Trimming removed 6 bases from V and 2 bases from J, with 14 bases in between. The authors built TCR beta libraries using iRepertoire HTBI primers and Arm-PCR of CDR3 regions. Via MiXCR, TCRdb re-called the multiplex PCR reads, giving one row per CDR3 protein. The table shows around 400,000 distinct CDR3 sequences, with less than 30% occurring only once. As to this clonotype: Its antigen is not identified.

Time point denoted: persistent/refractory GD, antithyroid drugs over 5 years with positive TRAb. RNA extracted from PBMCs served as the sequencing template. The source material was peripheral blood mononuclear cells (PBMCs), sampled when the disease was refractory, from a patient treated with antithyroid drugs. The chain is built from TRBV18 and TRBJ1-5; D remains ambiguous. The clonotype comes from a woman between 40 and 50 years old with Graves disease. The CDR3 DNA reads TGTGCCAGCTCGACTAGCAGTTGGGGCAATCAGCCCCAGCATTTT. Its protein is CASSTSSWGNQPQHF. Based on the CDR3 plus reference TRBV18 and TRBJ1-5, the full variable domain is NAGVMQNPRHLVRRRGQEARLRCSPMKGHSHVYWYRQLPEEGLKFMVYLQKENIIDESGMPKERFSAEFPKEGPSILRIQQVVRGDSAAYFCASSTSSWGNQPQHFGDGTRLSIL.